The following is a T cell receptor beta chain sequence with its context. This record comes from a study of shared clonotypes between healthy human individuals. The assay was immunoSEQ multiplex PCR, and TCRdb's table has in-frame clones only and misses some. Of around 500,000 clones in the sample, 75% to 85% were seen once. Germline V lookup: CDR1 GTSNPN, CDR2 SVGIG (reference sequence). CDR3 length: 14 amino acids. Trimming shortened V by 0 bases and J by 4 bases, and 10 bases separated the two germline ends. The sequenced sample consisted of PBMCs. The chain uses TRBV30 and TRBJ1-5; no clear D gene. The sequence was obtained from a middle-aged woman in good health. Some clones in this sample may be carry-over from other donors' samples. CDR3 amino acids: CAWSVGKGNQPQHF. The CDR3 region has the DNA TGTGCCTGGAGTGTAGGGAAGGGAAATCAGCCCCAGCATTTT.